The next 19 T cell receptor beta chains were all read from a single sample in a study of T cell responses to AZD1222 COVID-19 vaccine. Assay: immunoSEQ multiplex PCR; the TCRdb copy retains only in-frame clones and omits some. The sample holds about 30,000 clones; approximately 90% are singletons and the top ten take about 41%. The sequenced sample was peripheral blood, obtained on day 0 of AZD1222 vaccination. The receptors here all came from an adult in good health.

The rearrangement joins TRBV15 to TRBJ1-1; 8 bases agree with TRBD1. The CDR3 loop spans 18 amino acids. Losses at the gene ends were 1 base for V and 0 bases for J; bases not matched to a gene: 10. Per the germline V gene, CDR1 is LNHNV and CDR2 is YYDKDF (reference sequence). The CDR3 loop reads CATSRAWTGHHLNTEAFF. The CDR3 nucleotides are TGTGCCACCAGCAGAGCTTGGACAGGGCACCACCTGAACACTGAAGCTTTCTTT.

The rearrangement joins TRBV7-9 to TRBJ2-5; TRBD1 aligns across 7 bases. CDR1 SEHNR and CDR2 FQNEAQ come from the germline V gene (reference sequence). The CDR3 totals 15 residues. Trimming at V came to 4 bases and at J to 4 bases, leaving 9 bases not matched to a gene. Written as DNA, the CDR3 is TGTGCCAGCAGCTATAGACAGGGCCAAGGAGAGACCCAGTACTTC. Its translation is CASSYRQGQGETQYF.

The chain is built from TRBV5-1 and TRBJ1-1; TRBD1 is a possible D gene (5 bases). Germline V CDR1 and CDR2: SGHRS, YFSETQ. Between the trimmed V and J ends, which lost 4 bases and 5 bases, there was a span of 18 bases. The CDR3 covers 15 residues. DNA of the CDR3: TGCGCCAGCAGCACGGGACTTCAAGGAGGGACTGAAGCTTTCTTT. Its translation: CASSTGLQGGTEAFF.

Here the CDR3 reads CASSYSGGTGELFF. The CDR3 DNA reads TGTGCCAGCAGTTACTCTGGGGGCACCGGGGAGCTGTTTTTT. The V call is TRBV6-6, the J call TRBJ2-2; D is perhaps TRBD1 or TRBD2 (5 bases each). Germline V CDR1 and CDR2: MNHNY, SVGAGI (reference sequence). V was clipped by 0 bases and J by 4 bases, with 6 bases between them. CDR3 length equals 14 residues.

The rearrangement links TRBV5-4 to TRBJ1-6; 10 bases are a match to TRBD1. Germline assignment: CDR1 SGHNT and CDR2 YYREEE (reference sequence). The V segment lost 3 bases and the J segment 15 bases; nucleotides outside the gene matches: 12. This CDR3 spans 15 amino acids. CDR3 nucleotide sequence: TGTGCCAGCAGCTCTGGCGGACAGGGGGTTAGGGTCCTCCACTTT. Translated, it gives CASSSGGQGVRVLHF.

The chain combines TRBV10-3 with TRBJ2-5; perhaps TRBD2 as D (5 bases). V lost 0 bases, J lost 5 bases, and 16 bases lay in between. The germline gives CDR1 ENHRY, CDR2 SYGVKD. The CDR3 runs to 16 residues. The CDR3 DNA is TGTGCCATCAGTGAGTCGATTTCTAGCTCCGGGGAGACCCAGTACTTC. It encodes CAISESISSSGETQYF.

The chain uses TRBV6-5 and TRBJ1-3; D perhaps matches TRBD1 (5 bases). Deletions cut 6 bases from V and 0 bases from J, with 9 bases between. The germline V gene has CDR1 MNHEY and CDR2 SVGAGI. This CDR3 has 14 amino acids. CDR3 loop: CASRQQDSGNTIYF. As DNA, the CDR3 is TGTGCCAGCAGGCAACAGGACTCTGGAAACACCATATATTTT.

The chain links TRBV5-1 to TRBJ2-7; no firm D call. The V gene lost 1 base and the J gene lost 0 bases, with 11 bases spanning the gap. The germline CDR1 and CDR2 sequences are SGHRS and YFSETQ. The CDR3 length is 15 residues. CDR3 in amino acids: CASSLSGKSSYEQYF. The CDR3 DNA sequence: TGCGCCAGCAGCTTGTCCGGAAAGAGCTCCTACGAGCAGTACTTC.

The chain carries TRBV11-2 and TRBJ1-3, with D maybe TRBD1 (6 bases). Between the trimmed V and J ends, which lost 4 bases and 0 bases, there was a span of 16 bases. The CDR3 sequence is 17 residues long. CDR1 and CDR2 from the germline V gene are SGHAT and FQNNGV. CDR3 sequence: CASSSRGTGFSGNTIYF. As DNA, the CDR3 is TGTGCCAGCAGCTCCAGGGGCACAGGATTCTCTGGAAACACCATATATTTT.

CDR3 protein: CASSIQGAGQPQHF. CDR3 coding DNA: TGTGCCAGTAGTATCCAAGGGGCTGGACAGCCCCAGCATTTT. The V gene is TRBV19, the J gene TRBJ1-5; D might be TRBD1 (5 bases). V was cut by 3 bases and J by 7 bases, with 13 bases left in between. The CDR3 is made up of 14 amino acids. Germline values: CDR1 LNHDA, CDR2 SQIVND (reference sequence).

This clone came up once. V gene TRBV3-1 (or the pseudogene TRBV3-2) combines with J gene TRBJ2-5; no clear D gene. CDR1 and CDR2 (germline): LGHDT, YNNKEL (reference sequence). The germline V and J ends were trimmed by 0 bases and 0 bases, with 2 bases remaining between them. The CDR3 extends over 13 amino acids. The CDR3 reads CASSQENQETQYF. The CDR3 DNA is TGTGCCAGCAGCCAAGAAAACCAAGAGACCCAGTACTTC.

The V and J genes are TRBV7-2 and TRBJ1-5, with 7 bases matching TRBD1. CDR3 length: 15 residues. V dropped 2 bases and J dropped 5; count of bases not matched to a gene: 6. Germline CDR1 reads SGHTA; CDR2 reads FQGNSA. The CDR3 nucleotides read TGTGCCAGCAGCTTAAAGGCAGACAGGGATCAGCCCCAGCATTTT. Its translation is CASSLKADRDQPQHF.

The chain joins TRBV19 to TRBJ1-2, with 7 bases aligning to TRBD1. The CDR3 loop spans 14 amino acids. J was trimmed by 2 bases and V by 3 bases; bases with no gene match: 3. CDR1 and CDR2 from the germline V gene are LNHDA and SQIVND (reference sequence). The CDR3 DNA reads as TGTGCCAGTAGTATCGGACAGGACAACTATGGCTACACCTTC. Its translation is CASSIGQDNYGYTF.

On this clone itself: In the same sample, other DNA sequences code for this CDR3. V is TRBV19 and J is TRBJ1-2, with 9 bases aligning to TRBD1. This CDR3 is 11 amino acids long. V dropped 11 bases and J dropped 5; count of bases not matched to a gene: 3. CDR1 and CDR2 (germline): LNHDA, SQIVND (reference sequence). This chain's CDR3 is CASGQGYGYTF. As DNA, the CDR3 is TGTGCCTCAGGACAGGGGTATGGCTACACCTTC.

V is TRBV2 and J is TRBJ1-5; D is undetermined. The V end was cut by 3 bases, the J end by 2 bases, with 8 bases between. Germline V gene lookup returns CDR1 SNHLY and CDR2 FYNNEI. This CDR3 is built from 14 residues. CDR3 region: CASSDVRGNQPQHF. The DNA for the CDR3 is TGTGCCAGCAGTGATGTGCGGGGCAATCAGCCCCAGCATTTT.

Only one count was recorded for this clone. V usage is TRBV19 and J usage is TRBJ1-4; a weak D match, TRBD1 (6 bases). CDR1 and CDR2 (germline): LNHDA, SQIVND (reference sequence). The CDR3 runs 14 residues. Trimming took off 5 bases at V and 8 bases at J, with 15 bases between the two ends. The CDR3: CASSVRGNSEKLFF. The CDR3 DNA follows: TGTGCCAGTAGTGTCAGGGGTAATAGCGAAAAACTGTTTTTT.

J is TRBJ2-2 and V is TRBV11-2, with 7 bases identical to TRBD1. The CDR3 length is 16 residues. V dropped 5 bases and J dropped 10; count of bases not matched to a gene: 16. Germline values: CDR1 SGHAT, CDR2 FQNNGV. CDR3 coding DNA: TGTGCCAGCAGCCTAAGTAGCAGGGGGACCGGCCTGGAGCTGTTTTTT. This gives the protein CASSLSSRGTGLELFF.

The CDR3 reads CASSLVGLAGGLGANVLTF. The CDR3 nucleotides are TGTGCCAGCAGCTTAGTAGGACTAGCGGGGGGGCTCGGGGCCAACGTCCTGACTTTC. The chain joins TRBV11-2 to TRBJ2-6; 15 bases agree with TRBD2. From germline, CDR1 is SGHAT and CDR2 FQNNGV. V shed 1 base and J 4 bases; nucleotides not matched to a gene: 5. The length of the CDR3 is 19 residues.

The CDR3, as DNA: TGTGCCAGCAGACCGGGACAGGGTAAAACCGGGGAGCTGTTTTTT. This sequence encodes CASRPGQGKTGELFF. The chain combines TRBV6-4 with TRBJ2-2; 9 nucleotides match TRBD1. The junction had 7 bases not matched to a gene; V was cut back by 6 bases and J by 5 bases. This CDR3 has 15 residues. Germline V gives CDR1 MRHNA, CDR2 SNTAGT.